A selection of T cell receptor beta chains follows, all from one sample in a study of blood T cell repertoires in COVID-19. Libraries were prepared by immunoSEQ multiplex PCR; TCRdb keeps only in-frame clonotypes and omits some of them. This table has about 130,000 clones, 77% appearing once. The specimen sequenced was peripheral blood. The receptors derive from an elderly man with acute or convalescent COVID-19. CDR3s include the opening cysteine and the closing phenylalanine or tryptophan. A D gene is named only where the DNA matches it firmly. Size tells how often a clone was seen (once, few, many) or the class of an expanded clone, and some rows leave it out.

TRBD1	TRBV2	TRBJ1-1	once	TGTGCCAGCAGTGAGGATCCCACGAGGGGGCAGGGAGCTTTCTTT	CASSEDPTRGQGAFF
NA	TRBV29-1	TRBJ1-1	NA	TGCAGCGTTGAAGAGCGAAGGCTTCGGGGGGGCACTGAAGCTTTCTTT	CSVEERRLRGGTEAFF
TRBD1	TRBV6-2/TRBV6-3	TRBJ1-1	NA	TGTGCCAGCAGTACCAAGGGGGCGCGGACTGAAGCTTTCTTT	CASSTKGARTEAFF
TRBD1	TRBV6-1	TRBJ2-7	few	TGTGCCAGCAGTGAAGCGGGACAGGGGGCTTTTATCGAGCAGTACTTC	CASSEAGQGAFIEQYF
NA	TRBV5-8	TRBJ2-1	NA	TGTGCCAGCAGCTTGGGCTCGAGCTCCTACAATGAGCAGTTCTTC	CASSLGSSSYNEQFF
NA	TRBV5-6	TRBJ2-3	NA	TGTGCCAGCAGCGTGGGGGGGCCAGCCAATACGCAGTATTTT	CASSVGGPANTQYF
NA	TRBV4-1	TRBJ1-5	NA	TGCGCCAGCAGCCAAGACGGGGGGCTTCAGCCCCAGCATTTT	CASSQDGGLQPQHF
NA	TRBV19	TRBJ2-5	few	TGTGCCAGTAGTTGGCAGGGCCGGAGAGAGACCCAGTACTTC	CASSWQGRRETQYF
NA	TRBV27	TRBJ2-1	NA	TGTGCCAGCAGTTTATCTGGAGGGTATGCCAATGAGCAGTTCTTC	CASSLSGGYANEQFF
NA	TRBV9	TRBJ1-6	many	TGTGCCAGCAGTGTTAACTCCTATAATTCACCCCTCCACTTT	CASSVNSYNSPLHF
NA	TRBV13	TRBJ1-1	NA	TGTGCCAGCAGAATAGCAGGGATGGTCACTGAAGCTTTCTTT	CASRIAGMVTEAFF
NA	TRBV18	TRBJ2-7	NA	TGTGCCAGCTCACCATACTCAGGCTACCGTAGGGAGCAGTACTTC	CASSPYSGYRREQYF
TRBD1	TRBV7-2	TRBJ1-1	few	TGTGCCAGCAGCTGGACAGGGGGCTACACTGAAGCTTTCTTT	CASSWTGGYTEAFF
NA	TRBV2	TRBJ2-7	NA	TGTGCCAGCAGGGGTGAAGGAGCGGAGCAGTACTTC	CASRGEGAEQYF
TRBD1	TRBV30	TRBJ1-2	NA	TGTGCCTGGACAATCGGGACAGGGGACTATGGCTACACCTTC	CAWTIGTGDYGYTF
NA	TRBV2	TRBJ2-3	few	TGTGCCAGCAGGGAGAAGTTCATCCGAGAGACAGATACGCAGTATTTT	CASREKFIRETDTQYF
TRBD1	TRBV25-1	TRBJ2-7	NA	TGTGCCAGCAGTGATCTTGGGACAGGGAACGAGCAGTACTTC	CASSDLGTGNEQYF
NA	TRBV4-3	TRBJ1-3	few	TGCGCCAGCAGCCAAGAGTACAGCCGCTCTGGAAACACCATATATTTT	CASSQEYSRSGNTIYF
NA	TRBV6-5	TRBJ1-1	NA	TGTGCCAGCTCTCTTTGGGGGGGGATGAACACTGAAGCTTTCTTT	CASSLWGGMNTEAFF
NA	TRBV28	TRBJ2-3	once	TGTGCCAGCACTTCCCTAGGCACAGATACGCAGTATTTT	CASTSLGTDTQYF
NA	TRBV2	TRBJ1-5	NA	TGTGCCAGCAGTGTGAGATTAAGAAGCAATCAGCCCCAGCATTTT	CASSVRLRSNQPQHF
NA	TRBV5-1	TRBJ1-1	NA	TGCGCCAGCAGTCAGGGATTGGACACTGAAGCTTTCTTT	CASSQGLDTEAFF
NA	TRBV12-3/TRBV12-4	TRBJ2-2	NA	TGTGCCAGCAGTTCACATGGCACCGGGGAGCTGTTTTTT	CASSSHGTGELFF
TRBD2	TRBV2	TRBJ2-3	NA	TGTGCCAGCAGTGGTACTAGCGGGGGCACAGATACGCAGTATTTT	CASSGTSGGTDTQYF
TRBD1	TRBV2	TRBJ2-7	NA	TGTGCCAGCCAATTGACGGACAGGAACGAGCAGTACTTC	CASQLTDRNEQYF
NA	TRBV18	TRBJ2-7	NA	TGTGCCAGCTCACGAAACAGTCAGGGTACCGAGCAGTACTTC	CASSRNSQGTEQYF
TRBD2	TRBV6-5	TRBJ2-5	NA	TGTGCCAGCACCATCGGGACTACCCGTTGGACCCAGTACTTC	CASTIGTTRWTQYF
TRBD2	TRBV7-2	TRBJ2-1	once	TGTGCCAGCAGCTTGGTAGCGGGGGGGAACAATGAGCAGTTCTTC	CASSLVAGGNNEQFF
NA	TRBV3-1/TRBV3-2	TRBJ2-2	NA	TGTGCCAGCAGCCAAACCGTAGCCGGGGAGCTGTTTTTT	CASSQTVAGELFF
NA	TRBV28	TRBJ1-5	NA	TGTGCCAGCAGTTCCCTGAGGGCCCAGCATTTT	CASSSLRAQHF
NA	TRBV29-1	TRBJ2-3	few	TGCAGCGCCGGCACAGATACGCAGTATTTT	CSAGTDTQYF
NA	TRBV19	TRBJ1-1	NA	TGTGCCAGTAGTATGGACAGAGCGAACACTGAAGCTTTCTTT	CASSMDRANTEAFF
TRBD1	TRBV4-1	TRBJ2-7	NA	TGCGCCAGCAGCCAAGACCCTGGGACAGGGACCTACGAGCAGTACTTC	CASSQDPGTGTYEQYF
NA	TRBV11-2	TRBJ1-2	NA	TGTGCCAGCAGCTTAGACCTCCAACTTAACTATGGCTACACCTTC	CASSLDLQLNYGYTF
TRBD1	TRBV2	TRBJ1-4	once	TGTGCCAGCAGGGAAACAGGGGTTCGGGAAAAACTGTTTTTT	CASRETGVREKLFF
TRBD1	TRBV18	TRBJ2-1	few	TGTGCCAGCTCACAGACAGGGGCACGCTCCTACAATGAGCAGTTCTTC	CASSQTGARSYNEQFF
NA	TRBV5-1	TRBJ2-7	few	TGCGCCAGCAGCTTGGCCGGGGGGCACGAGCAGTACTTC	CASSLAGGHEQYF
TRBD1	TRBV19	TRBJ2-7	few	TGTGCCAGTAGTAGAGACCGGGACAGGGCTCCCTACGAGCAGTACTTC	CASSRDRDRAPYEQYF
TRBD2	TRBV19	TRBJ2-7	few	TGTGCCAGTAGTGCGGGGGGGGGCTACGAGCAGTACTTC	CASSAGGGYEQYF
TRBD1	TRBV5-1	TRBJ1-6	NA	TGCGCCAGCAGCACGGACAGGCCTAATTCACCCCTCCACTTT	CASSTDRPNSPLHF
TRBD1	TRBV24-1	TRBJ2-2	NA	TGTGCCACCAGTCGGACAGGGGGCACCGGGGAGCTGTTTTTT	CATSRTGGTGELFF
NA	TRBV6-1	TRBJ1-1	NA	TGTGCCAGCAGTGAAGAGATCCGTCAGCGGGAAGCTTTCTTT	CASSEEIRQREAFF
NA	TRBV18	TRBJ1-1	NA	TGTGCCAGCTCACCACCGAATCGGGGGGCAACTCCTGAAGCTTTCTTT	CASSPPNRGATPEAFF
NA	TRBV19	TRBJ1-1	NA	TGTGCCAGTAAGAAGCGGGACACTGAAGCTTTCTTT	CASKKRDTEAFF
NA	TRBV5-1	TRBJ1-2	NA	TGCGCCAGCAGTCCCTCCCCGCCTGCGGCTGGCTACACCTTC	CASSPSPPAAGYTF
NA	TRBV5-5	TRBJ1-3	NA	TGTGCCAGCAGCGCCACCAATCAGGGGCTCGGAAACACCATATATTTT	CASSATNQGLGNTIYF
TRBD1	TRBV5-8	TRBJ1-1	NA	TGTGCCAGCAGCTCAAGACAGGGGGCTGAAGCTTTCTTT	CASSSRQGAEAFF
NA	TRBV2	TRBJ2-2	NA	TGTGCCAGCACCTCGCTAGCCGGGGGAACCGGGGAGCTGTTTTTT	CASTSLAGGTGELFF
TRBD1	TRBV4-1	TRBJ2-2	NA	TGCGCCAGCAGCGGCCGACAGGGGCGTATTGCGAACACCGGGGAGCTGTTTTTT	CASSGRQGRIANTGELFF
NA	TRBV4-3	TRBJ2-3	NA	TGCGCCAGCAGCCAAGATTATTTGATACAGGGAGATACGCAGTATTTT	CASSQDYLIQGDTQYF
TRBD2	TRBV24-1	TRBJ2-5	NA	TGTGCCACCAGTATGGGGGGGCAAGAGACCCAGTACTTC	CATSMGGQETQYF
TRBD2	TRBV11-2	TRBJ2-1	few	TGTGCCAGCAGCTTAGACTCGGGACTAGCGGGGGTCGAGCAGTTCTTC	CASSLDSGLAGVEQFF
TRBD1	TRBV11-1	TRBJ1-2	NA	TGTGCCAGCAGCTTGACAGGGGCGCCATATGGCTACACCTTC	CASSLTGAPYGYTF